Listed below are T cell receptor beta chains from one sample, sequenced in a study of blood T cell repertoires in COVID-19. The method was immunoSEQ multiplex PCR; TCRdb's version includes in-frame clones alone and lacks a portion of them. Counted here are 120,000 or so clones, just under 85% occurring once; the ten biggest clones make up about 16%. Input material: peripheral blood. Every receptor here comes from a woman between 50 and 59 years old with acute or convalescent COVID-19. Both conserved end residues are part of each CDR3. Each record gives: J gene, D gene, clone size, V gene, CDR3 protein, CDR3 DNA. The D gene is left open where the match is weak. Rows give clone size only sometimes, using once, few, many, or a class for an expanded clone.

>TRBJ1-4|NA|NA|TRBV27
CASSGGGKGEKLFF
TGTGCCAGCAGTGGTGGGGGGAAGGGTGAAAAACTGTTTTTT
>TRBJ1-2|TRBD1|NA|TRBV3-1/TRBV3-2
CASSQAGTGPSVGYTF
TGTGCCAGCAGCCAAGCAGGGACAGGGCCATCGGTTGGCTACACCTTC
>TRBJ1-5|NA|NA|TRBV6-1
CASSDSGGFNQPQHF
TGTGCCAGCAGTGATTCGGGGGGATTCAATCAGCCCCAGCATTTT
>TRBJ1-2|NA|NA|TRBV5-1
CASSLNRDNYGYTF
TGCGCCAGCAGCTTGAACAGGGATAACTATGGCTACACCTTC
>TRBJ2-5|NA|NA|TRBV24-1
CATSDGGLSGKETQYF
TGTGCCACCAGTGATGGGGGACTTAGTGGGAAAGAGACCCAGTACTTC
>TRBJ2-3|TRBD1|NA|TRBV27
CASSLHTGTGNLWDTQYF
TGTGCCAGCAGTTTACATACCGGGACAGGGAATCTATGGGATACGCAGTATTTT
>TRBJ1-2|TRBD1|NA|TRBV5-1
CASNLGQRYGGYTF
TGCGCCAGCAACTTGGGACAGCGCTACGGAGGCTACACCTTC
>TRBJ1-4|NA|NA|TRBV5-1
CASSLAGTGNEKLFF
TGCGCCAGCAGCTTGGCGGGTACAGGCAATGAAAAACTGTTTTTT
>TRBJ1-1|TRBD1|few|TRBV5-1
CASSSGTGGSAEAFF
TGCGCCAGCAGCTCCGGGACAGGGGGCTCGGCTGAAGCTTTCTTT
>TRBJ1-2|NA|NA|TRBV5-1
CASSLGDSTGGGYTF
TGCGCCAGCAGCTTGGGAGACTCAACCGGGGGAGGCTACACCTTC
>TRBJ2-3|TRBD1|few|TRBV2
CASRGRDRGQIDTQYF
TGTGCCAGCAGGGGTCGGGACAGGGGGCAAATAGATACGCAGTATTTT
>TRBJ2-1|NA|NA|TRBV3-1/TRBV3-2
CASSKGGGGNEQFF
TGTGCCAGCAGCAAAGGGGGGGGAGGGAATGAGCAGTTCTTC
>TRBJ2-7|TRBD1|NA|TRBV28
CASSLKRQGLGEQYF
TGTGCCAGCAGTTTAAAGAGACAGGGCTTAGGTGAGCAGTACTTC
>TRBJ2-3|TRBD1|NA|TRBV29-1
CSVEWTAGQDGADTQYF
TGCAGCGTCGAATGGACCGCGGGACAGGATGGGGCAGATACGCAGTATTTT
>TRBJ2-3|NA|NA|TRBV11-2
CASSLSGLGVLGTDTQYF
TGTGCCAGCAGCTTAAGTGGCCTAGGAGTCCTGGGCACAGATACGCAGTATTTT
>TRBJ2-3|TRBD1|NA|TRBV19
CASRPVPGTGGSSTDTQYF
TGTGCCAGTAGACCCGTACCCGGGACAGGGGGCTCTAGCACAGATACGCAGTATTTT
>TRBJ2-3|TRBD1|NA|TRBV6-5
CASRGQTGGPDTQYF
TGTGCCAGCAGGGGACAGACAGGGGGCCCAGATACGCAGTATTTT
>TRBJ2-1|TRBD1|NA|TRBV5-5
CASSLEGWTGVFEQFF
TGTGCCAGCAGCTTGGAAGGTTGGACAGGGGTTTTTGAGCAGTTCTTC
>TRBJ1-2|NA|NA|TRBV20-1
CSAVGVRGYTF
TGCAGTGCTGTAGGGGTAAGGGGCTACACCTTC
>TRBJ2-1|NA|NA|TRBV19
CASQRGAGSYNEQFF
TGTGCCAGCCAAAGAGGGGCGGGGTCCTACAATGAGCAGTTCTTC
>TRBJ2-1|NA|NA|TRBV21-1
CASSKGLAGIPTFVNEQFF
TGTGCCAGCAGCAAGGGACTAGCGGGGATCCCGACCTTCGTTAATGAGCAGTTCTTC
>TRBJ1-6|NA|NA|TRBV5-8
CASSLTGLYNSPLHF
TGTGCCAGCAGCCTAACAGGGTTGTATAATTCACCCCTCCACTTT
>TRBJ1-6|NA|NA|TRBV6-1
CASSAPGHNSYNSPLHF
TGTGCCAGCAGTGCCCCGGGACACAACTCCTATAATTCACCCCTCCACTTT
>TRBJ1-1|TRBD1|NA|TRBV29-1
CSVITGGTEAFF
TGCAGCGTTATCACAGGGGGCACTGAAGCTTTCTTT
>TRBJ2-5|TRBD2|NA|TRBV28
CASIREGETQYF
TGTGCCAGCATCCGGGAGGGGGAGACCCAGTACTTC
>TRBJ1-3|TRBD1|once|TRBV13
CASSQGQPKAGNTIYF
TGTGCCAGCAGCCAGGGACAGCCAAAGGCGGGAAACACCATATATTTT
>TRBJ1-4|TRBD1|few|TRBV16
CASSQFLPGQGDLYEKLFF
TGTGCCAGCAGCCAATTTCTTCCGGGACAGGGGGACTTGTATGAAAAACTGTTTTTT
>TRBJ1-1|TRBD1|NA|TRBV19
CASSTRTGRSDTEAFF
TGTGCCAGTAGTACCCGGACAGGGAGGTCGGACACTGAAGCTTTCTTT
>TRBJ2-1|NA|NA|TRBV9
CASSRGRGPGINEQFF
TGTGCCAGCAGCCGAGGGCGGGGGCCAGGGATCAATGAGCAGTTCTTC
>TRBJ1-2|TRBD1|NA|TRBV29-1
CSVDGTGGFGYGYTF
TGCAGCGTTGATGGGACAGGGGGCTTCGGCTATGGCTACACCTTC
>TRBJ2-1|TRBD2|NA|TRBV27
CASSIAGTYNEQFF
TGTGCCAGCAGCATAGCGGGGACCTACAATGAGCAGTTCTTC
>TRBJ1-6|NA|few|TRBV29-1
CSASSGGQNSPLHF
TGCAGCGCCTCCAGCGGGGGTCAAAATTCACCCCTCCACTTT
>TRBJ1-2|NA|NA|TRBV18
CASSGAVYGYTF
TGTGCCAGCTCGGGGGCGGTCTATGGCTACACCTTC
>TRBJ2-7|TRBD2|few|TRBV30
CACSLAGGIDEQYF
TGTGCCTGTTCACTAGCGGGGGGAATCGACGAGCAGTACTTC
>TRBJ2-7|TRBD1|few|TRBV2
CASSPDRTGYEQYF
TGTGCCAGCAGCCCGGACAGGACCGGATACGAGCAGTACTTC
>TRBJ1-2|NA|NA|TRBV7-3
CASSSPPGGYTF
TGTGCCAGCAGCTCCCCACCGGGGGGCTACACCTTC
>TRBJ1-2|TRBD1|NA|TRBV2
CASTMTGYGGYTF
TGTGCCAGCACCATGACAGGGTATGGTGGCTACACCTTC
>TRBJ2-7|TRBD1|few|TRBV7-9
CASSPPGQGHEQYF
TGTGCCAGCAGCCCCCCGGGACAGGGCCACGAGCAGTACTTC
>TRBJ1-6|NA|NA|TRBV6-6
CASSRENSNYNSPLHF
TGTGCCAGCAGCCGGGAAAACAGCAATTATAATTCACCCCTCCACTTT
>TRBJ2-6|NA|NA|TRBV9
CASSVMGARAGANVLTF
TGTGCCAGCAGCGTAATGGGGGCACGTGCTGGGGCCAACGTCCTGACTTTC
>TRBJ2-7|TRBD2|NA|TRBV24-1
CATSDHTSGGYEQYF
TGTGCCACCAGTGACCACACTAGCGGCGGCTACGAGCAGTACTTC
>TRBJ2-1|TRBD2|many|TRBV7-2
CASRSQRGALINEQFF
TGTGCCAGCAGGTCTCAGCGGGGGGCTCTGATCAATGAGCAGTTCTTC
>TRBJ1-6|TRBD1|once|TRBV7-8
CASSSTGGASPLHF
TGTGCCAGCAGCTCGACAGGGGGCGCGTCACCCCTCCACTTT
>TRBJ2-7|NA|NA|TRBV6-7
CASSYKGGRYEQYF
TGTGCCAGCAGTTACAAAGGGGGAAGGTACGAGCAGTACTTC
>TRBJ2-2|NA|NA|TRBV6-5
CAGSFQRGSGELFF
TGTGCCGGCAGCTTTCAGCGAGGTTCCGGGGAGCTGTTTTTT
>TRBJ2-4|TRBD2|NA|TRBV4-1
CASSQDLGSGGQNIQYF
TGCGCCAGCAGCCAAGATCTTGGTAGCGGGGGCCAAAACATTCAGTACTTC
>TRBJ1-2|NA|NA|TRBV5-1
CASSEQDGALGGYTF
TGCGCCAGCAGCGAACAGGACGGCGCTCTTGGTGGCTACACCTTC
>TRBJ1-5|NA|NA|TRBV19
CASSIEEFSRGPQHF
TGTGCCAGTAGTATAGAGGAATTCTCGCGGGGGCCCCAGCATTTT
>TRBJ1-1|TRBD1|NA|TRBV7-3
CASSPTGLGMNTEAFF
TGTGCCAGCAGCCCGACAGGGTTGGGCATGAACACTGAAGCTTTCTTT
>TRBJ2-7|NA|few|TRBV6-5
CASRVEGGSYEQYF
TGTGCCAGCAGGGTAGAGGGTGGATCCTACGAGCAGTACTTC
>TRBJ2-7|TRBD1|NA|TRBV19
CASRGPGQGSYEQYF
TGTGCCAGTAGGGGACCGGGACAGGGGTCCTACGAGCAGTACTTC
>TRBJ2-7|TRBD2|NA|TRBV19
CASRRTSGGPGEQYF
TGTGCCAGCCGCCGGACTAGCGGGGGTCCGGGAGAGCAGTACTTC
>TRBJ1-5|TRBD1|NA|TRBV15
CATSRDGDSANQPQHF
TGTGCCACCAGCAGAGATGGGGACAGCGCAAATCAGCCCCAGCATTTT
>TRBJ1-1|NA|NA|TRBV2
CASIRGVGLNTEAFF
TGTGCCAGCATCCGGGGGGTGGGCCTGAACACTGAAGCTTTCTTT
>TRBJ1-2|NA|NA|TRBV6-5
CASGQGGNYGYTF
TGTGCCAGCGGACAAGGGGGTAACTATGGCTACACCTTC
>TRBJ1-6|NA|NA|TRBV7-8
CASSAAGTLSSYNSPLHF
TGTGCCAGCAGCGCAGCCGGGACATTAAGCTCCTATAATTCACCCCTCCACTTT
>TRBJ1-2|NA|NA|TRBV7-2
CASSLSAGDNYGYTF
TGTGCCAGCAGCTTATCCGCAGGGGATAACTATGGCTACACCTTC
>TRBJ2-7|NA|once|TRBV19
CASSTRLSDYEQYF
TGTGCCAGTAGTACGAGGTTGTCCGACTACGAGCAGTACTTC
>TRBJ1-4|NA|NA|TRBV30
CAWSVNLQGQEKLFF
TGTGCCTGGAGTGTAAATTTGCAGGGGCAAGAAAAACTGTTTTTT
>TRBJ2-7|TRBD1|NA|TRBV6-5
CASRDRGGGTYEQYF
TGTGCCAGCAGGGACAGGGGGGGAGGGACCTACGAGCAGTACTTC